This T cell receptor (beta chain) was sequenced during a study of CD8+CD57+ T cells in acquired aplastic anemia. Study overall: 3.2 ug was the average amount of DNA from sorted CD4+ and CD8+ cells. Healthy donor CD4+ cell samples had a mean of around 10 million reads. General study findings and limits: Patients were compared with controls for CD8+ Simpson's diversity, and no significant difference emerged. There were some 30 CD8+ CDR3 sequences that occurred in both patients and controls.

Germline V CDR1 and CDR2: SNHLY, FYNNEI. J gave up 8 bases and V 2 bases, and 5 bases lay outside the gene matches. The CDR3 covers 16 residues. As to this clonotype: Its antigen is unknown.

According to the study, genomic DNA was the template for TCR beta VDJ and CDR3 profiling. TCRdb used MiXCR to reprocess the reads, holding one entry per CDR3 protein. The sample yields roughly 160,000 distinct CDR3 sequences, roughly 63% seen once. The material sequenced was sorted CD4+, CD8+, or CD8+CD57+ T cells (not recorded which) from PBMCs. This sequence was found in a human donor in good health. The chain carries TRBV2 and TRBJ2-1; 14 bases are shared with TRBD2. CDR3 in amino acids: CASSETGTSGRYEQFF. The CDR3 nucleotides read TGTGCCAGCAGTGAAACCGGGACTAGCGGGAGATATGAGCAGTTCTTC.